The 15 T cell receptor beta chains reported below all come from one sample, sequenced in a study of T-cell memory formation after mild COVID-19. MiXCR was run by TCRdb on the 5' RACE reads, yielding one entry per CDR3 protein. The repertoire has tens of thousands of distinct CDR3 sequences, about 6.7% of them found once; the top ten carry under 0.85%. Sequencing was carried out using PBMCs or a T cell subset sorted from them (not recorded which). The source is an adult who had mild COVID-19 (a few samples of this study predate the infection). Cell type and time point are not known.

This clonotype was detected many times. V is TRBV5-5 and J is TRBJ2-1, with TRBD1 matching over 7 bases. Losses at the gene ends were 2 bases for V and 4 bases for J; bases not matched to a gene: 9. The CDR3 runs 16 residues. Germline V gene lookup returns CDR1 SGHKS and CDR2 YYEKEE (reference sequence). The CDR3 DNA sequence: TGTGCCAGCAGCTTCCGACAGGGAACCTTTTACAATGAGCAGTTCTTC. Translated, it gives CASSFRQGTFYNEQFF.

This clonotype was seen ten or more times. The chain uses TRBV5-1 and TRBJ1-2; possible D gene TRBD1, 5 bases. This CDR3 comprises 15 residues. Germline V gene lookup returns CDR1 SGHRS and CDR2 YFSETQ. The germline V and J ends were trimmed by 2 bases and 3 bases, with 14 bases remaining between them. The CDR3 loop is CASSFEPGTYYGYTF. The CDR3 region has the DNA TGCGCCAGCAGCTTTGAACCGGGGACCTACTATGGCTACACCTTC.

This clonotype was seen ten or more times. The V gene is TRBV12-3 or TRBV12-4, the J gene TRBJ2-7; the match to TRBD2 covers 7 bases. The CDR3 spans 15 residues. V gave up 5 bases and J gave up 7 bases; unmatched junction bases: 14. The CDR3 DNA reads as TGTGCCAGCAGTACCAACTTGGGGGGGTACCGGGAGCAGTACTTC. Residues: CASSTNLGGYREQYF.

The V call is TRBV7-9, the J call TRBJ1-1, with D uncertain. Germline V lookup: CDR1 SEHNR, CDR2 FQNEAQ (reference sequence). V was pared by 5 bases and J by 0 bases, with 10 bases between. The CDR3 is made up of 14 amino acids. CDR3 coding DNA: TGTGCCAGCAGCCCTCTCGGGTTGAACACTGAAGCTTTCTTT. It codes for CASSPLGLNTEAFF.

This clonotype was counted at least ten times. V and J are TRBV12-3 or TRBV12-4 and TRBJ2-4; 9 positions agree with TRBD2. J gave up 1 base and V 5 bases, and 12 bases lay outside the gene matches. The CDR3 is 18 residues long. CDR3 sequence (DNA): TGTGCCAGCAGTAGGACGAGCGGGGGGCCAGGGGCCAAAAACATTCAGTACTTC. Amino acid sequence: CASSRTSGGPGAKNIQYF.

The V and J genes are TRBV7-2 and TRBJ1-4; D gene uncertain. CDR3 length: 16 amino acids. Trimming left V 2 bases short and J 5 bases short, with 15 bases between. Germline CDR1 and CDR2: SGHTA and FQGNSA. CDR3 in DNA: TGTGCCAGCAGCTTACAGTCGGCGGGCCGAAATGAAAAACTGTTTTTT. Translated: CASSLQSAGRNEKLFF.

The chain is built from TRBV11-3 and TRBJ2-2, with D uncertain. V was clipped by 1 base and J by 1 base, with 7 bases between them. The CDR3 consists of 15 residues. Germline V gives CDR1 SGHNT, CDR2 YENEEA. Here the CDR3 reads CASSLGTVNTGELFF. In DNA form, the CDR3 reads TGTGCCAGCAGCTTAGGGACCGTGAACACCGGGGAGCTGTTTTTT.

The V and J genes are TRBV3-1 and TRBJ2-1, with 14 bases matching TRBD2. This CDR3 has 16 residues. The V gene end was trimmed by 4 bases and the J gene end by 7 bases; junction bases not matched to a gene: 6. The V gene's germline CDR1 is LGHDT and CDR2 YNNKEL (reference sequence). The CDR3 loop reads CASSPSGTSGSNEQFF. CDR3 nucleotides: TGTGCCAGCAGCCCCTCCGGGACTAGCGGGAGTAATGAGCAGTTCTTC.

This clonotype was picked up many times. The chain uses TRBV4-3 and TRBJ2-7; TRBD2 might be the D (5 bases). CDR1 is LGHNA and CDR2 is YSLEER in the germline V gene. The CDR3 has 15 amino acids. Between the trimmed V and J ends, which lost 0 bases and 2 bases, there was a span of 11 bases. CDR3 in amino acids: CASSQERVSTYEQYF. The CDR3 nucleotides read TGCGCCAGCAGCCAAGAGAGGGTTAGTACCTACGAGCAGTACTTC.

This clonotype has at least ten counts. The CDR3 loop is CASSQDGGFTDTQYF. The CDR3 DNA is TGTGCCAGCAGCCAAGATGGCGGATTCACAGATACGCAGTATTTT. V and J are TRBV3-1 and TRBJ2-3; no clear D gene. CDR1 is LGHDT and CDR2 is YNNKEL in the germline V gene (reference sequence). V dropped 0 bases and J dropped 2 bases, with 9 bases sitting between them. The CDR3 spans 15 residues.

This clonotype came up many times. This sequence joins TRBV24-1 and TRBJ2-1; 11 bases are a match to TRBD1. J lost 0 bases, V lost 3 bases, and 15 bases had no gene match. This CDR3 region has 21 residues. From germline, CDR1 is KGHDR and CDR2 SFDVKD. The CDR3 spells CATSDIPGQGAGRGSYNEQFF. CDR3 nucleotides: TGTGCCACCAGTGATATCCCTGGACAGGGGGCCGGCCGGGGCTCCTACAATGAGCAGTTCTTC.

In its sample, this clonotype was seen many times. This chain uses TRBV4-1 with TRBJ2-3; D may be TRBD2 (6 bases). This CDR3 is built from 15 residues. Trimming removed 5 bases from V and 4 bases from J, with 16 bases in between. Germline V gene sequence: CDR1 MGHRA, CDR2 YSYEKL. The CDR3 nucleotides read TGCGCCAGCAGCATACAGGCTGGGGGGTCAGATACGCAGTATTTT. Its translation: CASSIQAGGSDTQYF.

This chain uses TRBV7-8 with TRBJ1-6; TRBD1 might be the D (6 bases). The CDR3 sequence is 15 residues long. The ends were cut back, 1 base at V and 10 bases at J, with 14 bases in the middle. From germline, CDR1 is SGHVS and CDR2 FQNEAQ. CDR3 in amino acids: CASSLENRARSPLHF. CDR3 DNA: TGTGCCAGCAGCTTAGAGAACAGGGCTCGGTCACCCCTCCACTTT.

The sample holds many counts of this clonotype. The chain recombines TRBV20-1 with TRBJ2-1, with D tentatively TRBD2 (6 bases). This CDR3 contains 17 residues. With 0 bases removed from V and 7 bases from J, the gap between germline ends came to 22 bases. Per the germline V gene, CDR1 is DFQATT and CDR2 is SNEGSKA (reference sequence). The CDR3, as DNA: TGCAGTGCTAGAGAGCCTCGGCGGGGAAAGTTCCCGAATGAGCAGTTCTTC. As protein: CSAREPRRGKFPNEQFF.

This clonotype was detected only a few times. This chain links TRBV11-2 with TRBJ2-7; D is unclear. Trimming left V 3 bases short and J 6 bases short, with 9 bases between. The CDR3 covers 12 residues. CDR1 and CDR2 from the germline V gene are SGHAT and FQNNGV. The CDR3 DNA reads as TGTGCCAGCAGCTTTTATTCGCGCGAGCAGTACTTC. Its translation: CASSFYSREQYF. The variable domain in full, with the rest retrieved from reference TRBV11-2 and TRBJ2-7, is EAGVAQSPRYKIIEKRQSVAFWCNPISGHATLYWYQQILGQGPKLLIQFQNNGVVDDSQLPKDRFSAERLKGVDSTLKIQPAKLEDSAVYLCASSFYSREQYFGPGTRLTVT.